The clone carrying this TCR beta chain was observed at least ten times. The source of the sample is a study of T cells in Graves' hyperthyroidism and ophthalmopathy. There were TCR beta CDR3 regions amplified from RNA transcripts. RT-PCR in the first round (using the HTBI primer set) targeted the TCR CDR3. TCRdb re-called the multiplex PCR reads with MiXCR, one entry per CDR3 protein. In the table there are 300,000 or so distinct CDR3 sequences, about 21% of which are singletons. This CDR3 comprises 17 residues. Trimming took 4 bases from V and 0 from J, leaving 19 bases between them. The germline gives CDR1 SGHDT, CDR2 YYEEEE.

V gene TRBV5-6 combines with J gene TRBJ1-1; possibly TRBD1 for D (6 bases). The receptor's source is a woman aged 50 to 60 with Graves' hyperthyroidism. The sample was blood. The CDR3 DNA is TGTGCCAGCAGCCCAACCGGTGGGGGCTTGATGAACACTGAAGCTTTCTTT. Translated, it gives CASSPTGGGLMNTEAFF.